Detailed here is one T cell receptor (beta chain). Its antigen remains unknown. Described treatment: approximately 18 received Ad26.COV2.S at low or high dose, single or two shots; 5 received placebo; per-sample allocation not given. Sampling was performed 63 days after the first vaccine or placebo injection. At a Boston site, the person donating was an adult of 18-55 years. The data stem from a study of Ad26.COV2.S vaccination and SARS-CoV-2 variants. The CDR3 is made up of 13 amino acids. The germline V gene encodes CDR1 LNHDA and CDR2 SQIVND (reference sequence). V was trimmed by 4 bases and J by 4 bases, leaving 10 bases between them. Points from the study as a whole: The TCR breadth and depth analyses may have understated or missed part of the total T cell responses. Among vaccine recipients, spike-specific TCR breadth exceeded that of placebo recipients.

TCRdb keeps only in-frame clones here, not all; method: immunoSEQ multiplex PCR. The sample holds hundreds of thousands of clones; about nine tenths are singletons and the top ten take roughly 3.2%. This chain uses TRBV19 with TRBJ1-1; the D gene is possibly TRBD1 (5 bases). The source was peripheral blood, collected in a trial of Ad26.COV2.S vaccine versus placebo. The origin of this receptor is a person aged 18-60 years who received the Ad26.COV2.S COVID-19 vaccine or a placebo. DNA of the CDR3: TGTGCCAGTAGTACCCGCGGGGGCACTGAAGCTTTCTTT. Translation: CASSTRGGTEAFF.